This entry describes one T cell receptor beta chain. No antigen is known for it. The sample has other DNA sequences that encode this CDR3 too. It was across several immunoSEQ plates that each subset's genomic DNA was evenly split. Some clones are missing from TCRdb's copy, which holds only in-frame ones; the method was immunoSEQ multiplex PCR. The repertoire includes approximately 530,000 clones, about 96% of them detected once, and about 0.059% sits in the top ten. This entry comes from a study of shared clonotypes between healthy human individuals. Notes on the study in general: For sorted subsets, rarefaction showed incomplete sequencing despite large depth. The generation probabilities recorded for non-shared clonotypes fell below those of clonotypes shared by all four donors.

V was trimmed by 2 bases and J by 3 bases, leaving 5 bases between them. CDR1 KGHSH and CDR2 LQKENI come from the germline V gene. The CDR3 has 12 residues. All participating donors were Caucasian adults from Nashville, Tennessee. This TCR derives from a woman between 25 and 40 years old in good health. Material for sequencing was naive CD4+ T cells sorted from blood. Stated subset: CD45RA+ positively selected. The rearrangement links TRBV18 to TRBJ2-7; D is ambiguous. CDR3 amino acids: CASSPGNYEQYF. The CDR3 DNA reads TGTGCCAGCTCACCAGGGAACTACGAGCAGTACTTC.